This T cell receptor beta chain is drawn from a study of identifying expanded T cells in peripheral blood. Findings and caveats of the study: About 1.2 clones differed between technical replicates, versus about 15 and 19 over time. Roughly two-week clone count variance significantly increased as total template count grew.

During the collection period, no donor immune events like infections were recorded. Here immunoSEQ multiplex PCR was the method, and the copy in TCRdb shows in-frame clones only, minus some. The sample has approximately 130,000 clones; approximately 80% are singletons. On this clone itself: What it binds is unknown.

V was pared by 0 bases and J by 3 bases, with 6 bases of the junction left unmatched. CDR1 is SGHVS, CDR2 FNYEAQ, per germline. CDR3 length: 18 amino acids. The clonotype was recovered from a person aged 18-70 years in good health. Sequences were obtained from blood. This chain links TRBV7-6 with TRBJ2-2; 11 positions match TRBD1. The CDR3 region has the DNA TGTGCCAGCAGCTTAGCCCCACCGGGACAGGGGGACACCGGGGAGCTGTTTTTT. Translated, it gives CASSLAPPGQGDTGELFF.